These T cell receptor beta chains were read from a single sample in a study of blood T cell repertoires in COVID-19. Clones were read by immunoSEQ multiplex PCR, and TCRdb kept only the in-frame ones, dropping some. The sample has 200,000 to 250,000 clones, roughly 85% seen once. Sequenced input: PBMCs or T cells enriched from blood (not recorded which). The receptor source for this set is a man younger than 40 who had recovered from COVID-19. Both conserved end residues are part of each CDR3. D genes are given only for firm matches. Rows may omit the clone size; those that give it use once, few, many or a size class.

j_call clone_size d_call v_call cdr3_aa cdr3_nt
TRBJ2-5 NA NA TRBV28 CASSLGMLGVGETQYF TGTGCCAGCAGTTTGGGGATGTTGGGAGTAGGAGAGACCCAGTACTTC
TRBJ1-6 NA NA TRBV3-1/TRBV3-2 CASSQDRVPGYSPLHF TGTGCCAGCAGCCAAGATCGGGTCCCCGGGTATTCACCCCTCCACTTT
TRBJ2-1 once NA TRBV23-1 CASSRVFNEQFF TGCGCCAGCAGTCGAGTATTCAATGAGCAGTTCTTC
TRBJ1-2 NA TRBD1 TRBV27 CASSADRGGGYTF TGTGCCAGCAGTGCGGACAGGGGCGGTGGCTACACCTTC
TRBJ1-5 NA TRBD1 TRBV27 CASRTGGPHQPQHF TGTGCCAGCAGGACAGGGGGGCCTCATCAGCCCCAGCATTTT
TRBJ2-3 once NA TRBV28 CASSLIQGSTDTQYF TGTGCCAGCAGTTTAATCCAGGGTAGCACAGATACGCAGTATTTT
TRBJ2-7 NA NA TRBV28 CASSSRGVVQGF TGTGCCAGCAGTTCTCGGGGGGTGGTACAGGGCTTC
TRBJ1-1 once NA TRBV6-5 CASRGFWNTEAFF TGTGCCAGTAGAGGTTTCTGGAACACTGAAGCTTTCTTT
TRBJ2-1 NA TRBD1 TRBV27 CASSLYGQGMDEQFF TGTGCCAGCAGTTTATACGGACAGGGGATGGATGAGCAGTTCTTC
TRBJ2-1 NA NA TRBV29-1 CSAESAGPHDEQFF TGCAGCGCTGAGTCGGCGGGACCCCACGATGAGCAGTTCTTC
TRBJ2-3 few TRBD2 TRBV10-1 CASSESTSTTLDTQYF TGCGCCAGCAGTGAGTCGACTAGCACAACCCTCGATACGCAGTATTTT
TRBJ1-2 NA NA TRBV7-2 CASSLDPGGYTF TGTGCCAGCAGCTTAGACCCGGGTGGCTACACCTTC
TRBJ2-7 NA TRBD1 TRBV25-1 CASSESRDSAYEQYF TGTGCCAGCAGTGAATCAAGGGACAGCGCCTACGAGCAGTACTTC
TRBJ1-6 NA NA TRBV7-9 CASSWRGGNSPLHF TGTGCCAGCAGCTGGAGGGGGGGAAATTCACCCCTCCACTTT
TRBJ2-5 NA TRBD2 TRBV4-2 CASSQVSTSGEETQYF TGTGCCAGCAGCCAAGTCTCTACTAGCGGGGAAGAGACCCAGTACTTC
TRBJ1-5 NA TRBD1 TRBV27 CASSLEEGVLGQRNQPQHF TGTGCCAGCAGTTTGGAGGAGGGAGTTTTGGGACAGCGCAATCAGCCCCAGCATTTT
TRBJ2-3 NA NA TRBV6-4 CASSDGRTSTDTQYF TGTGCCAGCAGTGACGGTAGGACTAGCACAGATACGCAGTATTTT
TRBJ2-7 NA NA TRBV21-1 CASSKEVGAYEQYF TGTGCCAGCAGCAAAGAGGTAGGAGCCTACGAGCAGTACTTC
TRBJ1-2 once NA TRBV6-5 CASSNSYRVRHGYTF TGTGCCAGCAGTAACTCCTACAGGGTTCGCCATGGCTACACCTTC
TRBJ1-5 NA TRBD1 TRBV2 CASSGGQGAYQPQHF TGTGCCAGCAGTGGGGGACAGGGGGCTTATCAGCCCCAGCATTTT
TRBJ2-6 NA TRBD1 TRBV19 CASSIAGTASGANVLTF TGTGCCAGTAGTATTGCCGGGACAGCCTCTGGGGCCAACGTCCTGACTTTC
TRBJ2-3 NA NA TRBV2 CASSEGFGGDTQYF TGTGCCAGCAGTGAAGGCTTTGGAGGGGATACGCAGTATTTT
TRBJ1-5 NA TRBD1 TRBV19 CASSVGATGGREQPQHF TGTGCCAGTAGTGTCGGTGCGACAGGGGGGCGAGAACAGCCCCAGCATTTT
TRBJ2-1 NA TRBD1 TRBV7-3 CASSLDRGDEQFF TGTGCCAGCAGCTTGGACAGGGGCGATGAGCAGTTCTTC
TRBJ1-1 once TRBD1 TRBV5-4 CASSAPGTGLKAFF TGTGCCAGCAGCGCCCCCGGGACAGGACTTAAAGCTTTCTTT
TRBJ1-3 NA TRBD1 TRBV18 CANSPGTGAGNTIYF TGTGCCAACTCGCCTGGGACAGGCGCTGGAAACACCATATATTTT
TRBJ1-1 NA NA TRBV5-1 CASSSQGSTNTEAFF TGCGCCAGCAGCTCTCAGGGCAGTACGAACACTGAAGCTTTCTTT
TRBJ1-6 NA NA TRBV7-2 CASSSDTRPLHF TGTGCCAGCAGCTCGGACACTCGACCCCTCCACTTT
TRBJ1-2 few NA TRBV28 CASRPPGGAGGNYGYTF TGTGCCAGCAGACCTCCGGGCGGCGCGGGGGGGAACTATGGCTACACCTTC
TRBJ1-1 NA NA TRBV3-1/TRBV3-2 CASSPWGGRSTEAFF TGTGCCAGCAGCCCTTGGGGAGGGAGGAGCACTGAAGCTTTCTTT
TRBJ2-2 NA NA TRBV27 CASSFWAGYTGELFF TGTGCCAGCAGTTTTTGGGCAGGGTACACCGGGGAGCTGTTTTTT
TRBJ1-5 NA NA TRBV28 CASLRGNQPQHF TGTGCCAGCTTACGGGGGAACCAGCCCCAGCATTTT
TRBJ1-1 NA NA TRBV28 CASSSPSFKIETKAFF TGTGCCAGCAGTTCCCCCTCCTTTAAGATAGAGACTAAAGCTTTCTTT
TRBJ1-2 NA NA TRBV18 CASSPPSVPDGYTF TGTGCCAGCTCACCACCCTCTGTCCCAGATGGCTACACCTTC
TRBJ1-2 NA NA TRBV21-1 CASSTGGTNYGYTF TGTGCCAGCAGCACAGGGGGGACTAACTATGGCTACACCTTC
TRBJ2-7 NA NA TRBV7-2 CASSPKWALPYEQYF TGTGCCAGCAGCCCAAAATGGGCCCTCCCATACGAGCAGTACTTC
TRBJ1-1 NA TRBD1 TRBV6-5 CASSTQTGRASAFF TGTGCCAGCAGTACTCAGACAGGGCGCGCCTCAGCTTTCTTT
TRBJ2-7 NA TRBD2 TRBV11-3 CASSLAVLAGGYEQYF TGTGCCAGCAGCTTAGCAGTACTAGCGGGAGGGTACGAGCAGTACTTC
TRBJ2-7 NA TRBD1 TRBV7-2 CASSQGQQNTYEQYF TGTGCCAGCAGCCAGGGACAGCAAAATACCTACGAGCAGTACTTC
TRBJ1-5 NA NA TRBV27 CASSLRPNQPQHF TGTGCCAGCAGTTTACGTCCCAATCAGCCCCAGCATTTT
TRBJ1-2 NA NA TRBV20-1 CSASAEASLNYGYTF TGCAGTGCTAGTGCGGAGGCCAGCTTAAACTATGGCTACACCTTC
TRBJ2-7 NA TRBD2 TRBV4-1 CASSQGLAGKTYEQYF TGCGCCAGCAGCCAAGGCCTAGCGGGAAAGACCTACGAGCAGTACTTC
TRBJ2-4 NA TRBD1 TRBV11-2 CASSLAGGIKNIQYF TGTGCCAGCAGCTTGGCAGGGGGCATCAAAAACATTCAGTACTTC
TRBJ2-7 NA TRBD2 TRBV3-1/TRBV3-2 CASSQDPSGRDRYEQYF TGTGCCAGCAGCCAAGATCCCAGCGGGAGGGACAGGTACGAGCAGTACTTC
TRBJ1-2 once TRBD1 TRBV30 CAWSVLKGAVSGYTF TGTGCCTGGAGTGTACTAAAGGGGGCAGTAAGTGGCTACACCTTC
TRBJ2-7 NA NA TRBV18 CASSPIPGGEQYF TGTGCCAGCTCACCCATTCCGGGTGGCGAGCAGTACTTC
TRBJ2-7 NA TRBD1 TRBV30 CAWSGTGIYEQYF TGTGCCTGGTCCGGGACAGGGATTTACGAGCAGTACTTC
TRBJ2-2 NA NA TRBV29-1 CSVETEGKAGELFF TGCAGCGTTGAAACGGAGGGGAAGGCCGGGGAGCTGTTTTTT
TRBJ2-2 NA TRBD1 TRBV19 CASRRQGGTGELFF TGTGCCAGTAGGAGACAGGGCGGGACCGGGGAGCTGTTTTTT
TRBJ2-3 NA TRBD2 TRBV28 CASSYSWMTSGPPQWGTDTQYF TGTGCCAGCAGTTACTCTTGGATGACTAGCGGGCCTCCACAGTGGGGCACAGATACGCAGTATTTT
TRBJ1-4 NA NA TRBV3-1/TRBV3-2 CASSQVGLGSLEKLFF TGTGCCAGCAGCCAAGTAGGTCTAGGCAGTTTAGAAAAACTGTTTTTT
TRBJ2-2 NA NA TRBV4-1 CASSQAPAQVGNTGELFF TGCGCCAGCAGCCAAGCCCCAGCACAGGTGGGGAACACCGGGGAGCTGTTTTTT
TRBJ1-6 NA NA TRBV9 CASSPGTTDSPLHF TGTGCCAGCAGCCCGGGGACAACAGATTCACCCCTCCACTTT
TRBJ2-7 NA TRBD2 TRBV6-2/TRBV6-3 CASTPRGSGRNEQYF TGTGCCAGCACCCCCCGGGGTAGCGGGAGAAACGAGCAGTACTTC
TRBJ1-2 NA TRBD1 TRBV13 CASSYRDRAFGYTF TGTGCCAGCAGCTACCGGGACAGGGCTTTTGGCTACACCTTC